The clone carrying this T cell receptor beta chain was seen ten or more times. Antigen specificity is unknown. The CDR3 covers 14 residues. Germline CDR1 and CDR2: MNHEY and SVGAGI. Trimming left V 8 bases short and J 4 bases short, with 15 bases between. This record belongs to a study of blood T cells in healthy people across ages. A J-beta primer mix and a sample-barcoded 5' primer were used in a second PCR of roughly 6 to 11 cycles. TCRdb re-called the 5' RACE reads through MiXCR, storing one row per CDR3 protein. The data show more than 500,000 distinct CDR3 sequences, 27% seen once. Study observations and caveats: Diversity estimates drawn from one million T cells were deemed underestimates. Among long-lived donors, naive CD4+ cells were more numerous and diversity higher than in aged donors.

The sample taken for sequencing was blood. This receptor was taken from a woman in her 70s in good health. This chain joins TRBV6-5 and TRBJ2-1, with D perhaps being TRBD1 or TRBD2 (5 bases each). The CDR3 DNA reads as TGTGCCAGCCGGCGCGAGGGGCCTTACAATGAGCAGTTCTTC. Translated: CASRREGPYNEQFF.